This TCR beta chain is from a study of cytomegalovirus exposure and HLA in healthy donors. PCR employed 60 Vbeta and 13 Jbeta primers. Produced via immunoSEQ multiplex PCR; TCRdb's table is partial and in-frame only. The sample contains 150,000 to 250,000 clones, 79% of which appear only once. Findings of the study overall: Some V segments, TRBV6-2 and TRBV6-3 among them, were indistinguishable and were therefore excluded. Common viral pathogens seemed, in a later analysis, to connect with several of the most significant clusters.

In regard to this clone: The antigen is unknown.

Germline trimming cut 4 bases from V and 3 bases from J; bases unmatched to any gene: 1. The CDR3 consists of 15 residues. Germline V gene sequence: CDR1 SGHAT, CDR2 FQNNGV. This chain connects TRBV11-2 to TRBJ2-3; 13 bases agree with TRBD2. Sequenced sample: PBMCs. The receptor was isolated from a girl aged 5-17 years in good health and CMV-seropositive. The CDR3 loop is CASSWTSGGTDTQYF. The CDR3 DNA follows: TGTGCCAGCAGCTGGACTAGCGGGGGAACAGATACGCAGTATTTT.